This T cell receptor beta chain was sequenced for a study of T-cell reconstitution after alpha-beta-depleted transplantation in children. Germline assignment: CDR1 SEHNR and CDR2 FQNEAQ (reference sequence). V was trimmed by 4 bases and J by 2 bases, leaving 17 bases between them. This CDR3 contains 16 residues. As it was prepared, the TCRbeta library received unique molecular identifiers. TCRdb re-analysed the PCR reads in MiXCR, keeping a single row per CDR3 protein. The sample holds around 240,000 distinct CDR3 sequences, roughly 7.7% seen once. This clonotype was counted many times. The starting material was PBMCs, mostly from graft donor cells, obtained 180 days after TCRalphabeta/CD19-depleted stem cell transplant. The genes are TRBV7-9 and TRBJ1-2, with unresolved D. The source of this sequence is a male patient between 5 and 17 years old who had a stem cell transplant for acute lymphoblastic leukemia, so the T cells may come from the graft donor. CDR3 in DNA: TGTGCCAGCAGCTCCTTACAGAACCCTGGGAACTATGGCTACACCTTC. Amino acid sequence: CASSSLQNPGNYGYTF.